The 14 T cell receptor beta chains listed next were all sequenced from one sample in a study of regulatory T cells in long-lasting Graves disease. Arm-PCR of CDR3 regions with iRepertoire HTBI primers generated TCR beta libraries. Using its own MiXCR run on the multiplex PCR reads, TCRdb lists one record per CDR3 protein. The sample holds over 450,000 distinct CDR3 sequences, approximately 12% seen once. Stated time point: newly diagnosed GD, antithyroid drugs for less than 3 months. The TCR library used RNA extracted from PBMCs. These data were also reused for a study on T cells in Graves' hyperthyroidism and ophthalmopathy.

The sample consisted of peripheral blood mononuclear cells (PBMCs), taken at new diagnosis, from a patient treated with antithyroid drugs. All receptors derive from a woman aged 25 to 45 with Graves disease.

This clonotype was observed many times. The chain employs TRBV5-1 and TRBJ2-3; no firm D call. V lost 4 bases, J lost 5 bases, and 20 bases lay in between. Germline CDR1 and CDR2: SGHRS and YFSETQ. The length of the CDR3 is 16 residues. The CDR3 sequence: CASSTDSLEDGDTQYF. CDR3 nucleotide sequence: TGCGCCAGCAGCACAGACTCCCTCGAGGACGGAGATACGCAGTATTTT.

V and J are TRBV19 and TRBJ1-6; no clear D. V gave up 4 bases and J gave up 8 bases, with 15 bases separating them. The CDR3 spans 15 residues. CDR1 is LNHDA, CDR2 SQIVND, per germline (reference sequence). CDR3 residues: CASSSPRPPDSPLHF. The CDR3 DNA reads as TGTGCCAGTAGTAGCCCCCGTCCCCCCGATTCACCCCTCCACTTT. Full variable domain (rest looked up from reference TRBV19 and TRBJ1-6): DGGITQSPKYLFRKEGQNVTLSCEQNLNHDAMYWYRQDPGQGLRLIYYSQIVNDFQKGDIAEGYSVSREKKESFPLTVTSAQKNPTAFYLCASSSPRPPDSPLHFGNGTRLTVT.

This clonotype was counted at least ten times. V usage is TRBV3-1 and J usage is TRBJ2-7; unclear D gene. This CDR3 has 12 amino acids. From germline, CDR1 is LGHDT and CDR2 YNNKEL (reference sequence). V lost 4 bases to trimming and J lost 6 bases, with 10 bases between them. CDR3 DNA: TGTGCCAGCAGCCGACTGGCCGGCGAGCAGTACTTC. Translating gives CASSRLAGEQYF.

The rearrangement links TRBV5-1 to TRBJ2-1; D remains unclear. CDR3 length: 16 amino acids. CDR1 SGHRS and CDR2 YFSETQ come from the germline V gene. V was shortened by 0 bases and J by 0 bases, with 10 bases between the two germline ends. The CDR3 DNA reads as TGCGCCAGCAGCTTGGATGGCAGGAGCTCCTACAATGAGCAGTTCTTC. This codes for CASSLDGRSSYNEQFF.

The rearrangement uses TRBV4-1 and TRBJ2-3, with 8 positions matching TRBD2. CDR1 is MGHRA, CDR2 YSYEKL, per germline. J gave up 2 bases and V 2 bases, and 12 bases lay outside the gene matches. The CDR3 loop spans 18 amino acids. In DNA, the CDR3 is TGCGCCAGCAGCCAAAGTAATCAGGGACTAGTACTCACAGATACGCAGTATTTT. Encoded protein: CASSQSNQGLVLTDTQYF.

This clonotype was seen repeatedly, ten times or more. The J gene is TRBJ1-5, the V gene TRBV18, with a possible D match to TRBD1 (5 bases). Germline values: CDR1 KGHSH, CDR2 LQKENI. The CDR3 loop spans 16 amino acids. The V and J ends lost 2 bases and 3 bases respectively, with 14 bases between them. CDR3 loop: CASSPSPVGVNQPQHF. The CDR3 nucleotides read TGTGCCAGCTCACCATCGCCAGTAGGGGTCAATCAGCCCCAGCATTTT.

The rearrangement joins TRBV20-1 to TRBJ1-4; 10 nucleotides agree with TRBD1. V shed 6 bases, J shed 8 bases, and the junction held 9 bases outside the gene matches. Germline values: CDR1 DFQATT, CDR2 SNEGSKA (reference sequence). The CDR3 is 14 amino acids. The CDR3 region is CSAFGQGDREKLFF. CDR3 nucleotides: TGCAGTGCCTTTGGACAGGGGGACCGAGAAAAACTGTTTTTT.

This clonotype was counted at least ten times. The chain joins TRBV11-2 to TRBJ1-2; 9 bases align to TRBD1. The junction had 6 bases not matched to a gene; V was cut back by 4 bases and J by 6 bases. The length of the CDR3 is 14 residues. Germline CDR1 is SGHAT and CDR2 is FQNNGV. CDR3 sequence (DNA): TGTGCCAGCAGCTCAGGGGGACAGGGTGATGGCTACACCTTC. It specifies CASSSGGQGDGYTF.

This clonotype was observed at least ten times. This sequence joins TRBV3-1 and TRBJ1-6; possibly TRBD1 for D (6 bases). The CDR3 totals 16 residues. Germline-derived CDR1 and CDR2 are LGHDT and YNNKEL (reference sequence). The V gene lost 5 bases and the J gene lost 7 bases, with 18 bases spanning the gap. Here the CDR3 reads CASSYTTGPGNSPLHF. CDR3 nucleotide sequence: TGTGCCAGCAGCTACACGACAGGTCCCGGGAATTCACCCCTCCACTTT.

This clonotype turned up a few times. The CDR3 does not close with the conserved phenylalanine or tryptophan, likely indicating a read error. This chain joins TRBV5-1 and TRBJ2-3; 9 bases map to TRBD1. Unmatched junction bases numbered 3, after V lost 5 bases and J lost 2 bases. CDR1 is SGHRS, CDR2 YFSETQ, per germline. The CDR3 is 14 residues long. For the CDR3, the DNA is TGCGCCAGCAGGTGGACAGGGGCCACAGATACGCAGTATCTT. Translated, it gives CASRWTGATDTQYL.

In its sample, this clonotype was seen a few times. CDR3 in DNA: TGTGCCAGTAGTATGAGGCAGAAAAGCACCGGGACAGGGAACACCGGGGAGCTGTTTTTT. It specifies CASSMRQKSTGTGNTGELFF. The chain combines TRBV19 with TRBJ2-2; 8 bases line up with TRBD1. J was trimmed by 1 base and V by 3 bases; bases with no gene match: 16. This CDR3 has 20 residues. Germline V lookup: CDR1 LNHDA, CDR2 SQIVND (reference sequence).

The V call is TRBV4-1, the J call TRBJ2-5; D may be TRBD1 or TRBD2 (6 bases each). This CDR3 spans 15 amino acids. Trimming left V 4 bases short and J 5 bases short, with 17 bases between. Germline CDR1 reads MGHRA; CDR2 reads YSYEKL. CDR3 DNA sequence: TGCGCCAGCAGCCCCCAGAGGAGGGGGGTGGAGACCCAGTACTTC. It translates to CASSPQRRGVETQYF.

Ten or more counts support this clonotype. This chain connects TRBV18 to TRBJ2-7; TRBD1 aligns across 8 bases. CDR3 size: 15 residues. Trimming at V came to 3 bases and at J to 6 bases, leaving 10 bases not matched to a gene. Germline CDR1 is KGHSH and CDR2 is LQKENI. The CDR3 spells CASSPGQGDRSEQYF. Written as DNA, the CDR3 is TGTGCCAGCTCACCCGGGCAAGGGGACAGGAGCGAGCAGTACTTC. Combining the CDR3 with reference TRBV18 and TRBJ2-7 gives the whole variable domain NAGVMQNPRHLVRRRGQEARLRCSPMKGHSHVYWYRQLPEEGLKFMVYLQKENIIDESGMPKERFSAEFPKEGPSILRIQQVVRGDSAAYFCASSPGQGDRSEQYFGPGTRLTVT.

This clonotype was counted ten times or more. J is TRBJ2-5 and V is TRBV6-1; D unclear. The CDR3 is made up of 15 amino acids. The germline V gene has CDR1 MNHNS and CDR2 SASEGT. Trimming took off 6 bases at V and 0 bases at J, with 14 bases between the two ends. The CDR3 sequence: CASRRSWADQETQYF. The CDR3 coding sequence is TGTGCCAGCAGACGTTCCTGGGCGGACCAAGAGACCCAGTACTTC.